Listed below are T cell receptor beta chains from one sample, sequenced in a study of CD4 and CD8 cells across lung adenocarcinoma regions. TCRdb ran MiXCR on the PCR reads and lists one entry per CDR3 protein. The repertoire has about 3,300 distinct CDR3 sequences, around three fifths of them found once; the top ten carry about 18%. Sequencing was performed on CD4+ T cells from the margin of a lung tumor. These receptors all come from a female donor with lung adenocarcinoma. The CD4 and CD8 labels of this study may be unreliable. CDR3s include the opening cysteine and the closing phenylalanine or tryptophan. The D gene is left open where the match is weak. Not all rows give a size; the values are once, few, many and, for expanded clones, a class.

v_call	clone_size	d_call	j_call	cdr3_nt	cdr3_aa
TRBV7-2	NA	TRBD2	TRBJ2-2	TGTGCCAGCAGCCCCTTAGCGGGAGACACCGGGGAGCTGTTTTTT	CASSPLAGDTGELFF
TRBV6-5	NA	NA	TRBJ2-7	TGTGCCAGCAGTTACCCGGGGGCCGTCGACGAGCAGTACTTC	CASSYPGAVDEQYF
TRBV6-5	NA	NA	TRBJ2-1	TGTGCCAGCAGTTCTCAGGGATTGCAATATGAGCAGTTCTTC	CASSSQGLQYEQFF
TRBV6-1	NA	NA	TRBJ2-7	TGTGCCAGCAGTGACTTAACCTCGGACTACAATGAGCAGTACTTC	CASSDLTSDYNEQYF
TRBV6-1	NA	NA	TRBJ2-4	TGTGCCAGCAGTGAAGGCGGGGCTCGGGGCAAAAACATTCAGTACTTC	CASSEGGARGKNIQYF
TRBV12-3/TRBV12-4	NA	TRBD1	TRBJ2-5	TGTGCCAGCAGTCCCGGGACAGGGGGCTGGGAGACCCAGTACTTC	CASSPGTGGWETQYF
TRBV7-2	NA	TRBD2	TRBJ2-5	TGTGCCAGCAGCCAAGATTGGACTAGCGGGAGGTGGGACTTC	CASSQDWTSGRWDF
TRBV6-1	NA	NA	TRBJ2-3	TGTGCCAGCAGTGAAGTGGGGGTCGGTGGCACAGATACGCAGTATTTT	CASSEVGVGGTDTQYF
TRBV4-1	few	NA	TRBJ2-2	TGCGCCAGCAGCCAAGATCGTAGCGGAGCGAACACCGGGGAGCTGTTTTTT	CASSQDRSGANTGELFF
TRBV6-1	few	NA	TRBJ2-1	TGTGCCAGCAGTGAATTTGGTGAGCAGTTCTTC	CASSEFGEQFF
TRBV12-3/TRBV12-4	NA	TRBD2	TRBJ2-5	TGTGCCAGCAGTTTAAGGACTAGCGGGAACAATGAGCAGTACTTC	CASSLRTSGNNEQYF
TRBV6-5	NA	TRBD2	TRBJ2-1	TGTGCCAGCAGTTTCGAGCGGGAAAGCTACAATGAGCAGTTCTTC	CASSFERESYNEQFF
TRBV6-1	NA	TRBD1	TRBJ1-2	TGTGCCAGCAGTGAAGGCAGGGGGTTCTATGGCTACACCTTC	CASSEGRGFYGYTF
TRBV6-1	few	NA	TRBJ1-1	TGTGCCAGCAGTGAACTGGGGGTCCCCCGCAAGGTTACTGAAGCTTTCTTT	CASSELGVPRKVTEAFF
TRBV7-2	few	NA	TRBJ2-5	TGTGCCAGCAGCTTCCAACGGCAAGAGACCCAGTACTTC	CASSFQRQETQYF
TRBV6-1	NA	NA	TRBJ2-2	TGTGCCAGCACGGACCCCACAGGTTGGACAAACACCGGGGAGCTGTTTTTT	CASTDPTGWTNTGELFF
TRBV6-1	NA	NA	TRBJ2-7	TGTGCCAGCAGTACGGAGGGCTCCTACGAGCAGTACTTC	CASSTEGSYEQYF
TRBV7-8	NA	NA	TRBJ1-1	TGTGCCAGCAGCTTAGGGCCGGCAAACACTGAAGCTTTCTTT	CASSLGPANTEAFF
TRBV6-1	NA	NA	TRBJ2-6	TGTGCCAGCATCTGGGGGTCTGGGGCCAACGTCCTGACTTTC	CASIWGSGANVLTF
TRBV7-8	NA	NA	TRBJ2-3	TGTGCCAGCAGCTTAGCTGGGGCGAGAACAGATACGCAGTATTTT	CASSLAGARTDTQYF
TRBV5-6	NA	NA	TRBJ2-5	TGTGCCAGCAGCTTGGGGGGCAGGGAGGTCCAGTACTTC	CASSLGGREVQYF
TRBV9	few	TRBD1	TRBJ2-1	TGTGCCAGCGGGGGCTCGGACAGGGTTGACAATGAGCAGTTCTTC	CASGGSDRVDNEQFF
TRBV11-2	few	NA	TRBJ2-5	TGTGCCAGCAGCTTATCCCGAGAGATAGTGAGTGAGACCCAGTACTTC	CASSLSREIVSETQYF
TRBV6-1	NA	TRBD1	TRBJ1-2	TGTGCCAGCGAGGGGGACAGGTGGGGTTTGGATGGCTACACCTTC	CASEGDRWGLDGYTF
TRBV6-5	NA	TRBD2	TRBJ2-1	TGTGCCAGCAGTTACTCCGGACTAGGGGAGCTTGAGCAGTTCTTC	CASSYSGLGELEQFF
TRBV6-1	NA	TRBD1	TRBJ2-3	TGTGCCAGCAGAGGACAGGGAGATACCGGGGAGCAGTATTTT	CASRGQGDTGEQYF
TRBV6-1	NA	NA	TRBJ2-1	TGTGCCAGCATAAGTACCAGGGCCAATGAGCAGTTCTTC	CASISTRANEQFF
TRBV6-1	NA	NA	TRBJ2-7	TGTGCCAGCAGAAAATACAGGGAATCCTACGAGCAGTACTTC	CASRKYRESYEQYF
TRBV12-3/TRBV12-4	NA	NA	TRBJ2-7	TGTGCCAGCAGTCCTCCCCGCGCAGGGGTAAGCCTCGGCGAGCAGTACTTC	CASSPPRAGVSLGEQYF
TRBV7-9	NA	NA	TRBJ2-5	TGTGCCTCCACCCGCGCGGAGACCCAGTACTTC	CASTRAETQYF
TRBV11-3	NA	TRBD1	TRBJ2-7	TGTGCCAGCAGCTTAGGCCCAGGACAGGGGTCCCACGAGCAGTACTTC	CASSLGPGQGSHEQYF
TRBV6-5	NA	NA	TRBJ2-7	TGTGCCAGCAGTTACTCTAGCGCAGGGCCCTACGAGCAGTACTTC	CASSYSSAGPYEQYF
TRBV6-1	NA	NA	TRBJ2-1	TGTGCCAGCAGACGGGCCCGCTCCTACAATGAGCAGTTCTTC	CASRRARSYNEQFF
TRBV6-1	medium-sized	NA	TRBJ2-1	TGTGCCAGCAGTGGAGGGGTCTCGGGTTACAATGAGCAGTTCTTC	CASSGGVSGYNEQFF
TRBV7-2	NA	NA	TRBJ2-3	TGTGCCAGCAACAACTTCGGGAGTGCAGATACGCAGTATTTT	CASNNFGSADTQYF
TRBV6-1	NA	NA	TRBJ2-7	TGTGCCAGCAGCGCGGGACACGCGAGCTCCTACGAGCAGTACTTC	CASSAGHASSYEQYF
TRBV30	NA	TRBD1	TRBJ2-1	TGTGCCTGGAGCAGTAGGGGGACAGGGGCCCCCGGAGGATACAATGAGCAGTTCTTC	CAWSSRGTGAPGGYNEQFF
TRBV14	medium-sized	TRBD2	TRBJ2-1	TGTGCCAGCAGCCAAGCGATGATAGCGGGTGCCAGCTCCTACAATGAGCAGTTCTTC	CASSQAMIAGASSYNEQFF
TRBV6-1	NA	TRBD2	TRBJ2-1	TGTGCCAGCAGGGACCTAGCGGCGTCCTATGGAGCCTACAATGAGCAGTTCTTC	CASRDLAASYGAYNEQFF
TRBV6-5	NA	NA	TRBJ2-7	TGTGCCAGCAGTTCCTCGAGAGCGGGCTTCATCTACGAGCAGTACTTC	CASSSSRAGFIYEQYF
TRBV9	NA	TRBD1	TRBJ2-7	TGTGCCAGAGGGGACGGACAGGGGGCGAGCGAGCAGTACTTC	CARGDGQGASEQYF
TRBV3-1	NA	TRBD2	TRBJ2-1	TGTGCCAGCAGCCAAGCGGGATCCGAGCGGGAGTCGTACAATGAGCAGTTCTTC	CASSQAGSERESYNEQFF
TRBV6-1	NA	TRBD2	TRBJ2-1	TGTGCCAGCAGTCCTGGGACTAGCGGGAGAGGACCAACACGATACAATGAGCAGTTCTTC	CASSPGTSGRGPTRYNEQFF
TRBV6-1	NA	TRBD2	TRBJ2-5	TGTGCCAGCAGCGGTTACCCCAATAGCGGGAACACTGAGACCCAGTACTTC	CASSGYPNSGNTETQYF
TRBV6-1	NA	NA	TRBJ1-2	TGTGCCAGCAGTCGCGGGGGGCAGGACTATGGCTACACCTTC	CASSRGGQDYGYTF
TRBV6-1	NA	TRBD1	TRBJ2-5	TGTGCCAGCAGTGACCCGGGACAGGGGGCGAGTTTC	CASSDPGQGASF
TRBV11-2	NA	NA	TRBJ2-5	TGTGCCAGCAGCCCCCGTGGGGGCGCCGAGGAGACCCAGTACTTC	CASSPRGGAEETQYF
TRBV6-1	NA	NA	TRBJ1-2	TGTGCCAGCCGGACCTCAGGGTCCCACTATGGCTACACCTTC	CASRTSGSHYGYTF
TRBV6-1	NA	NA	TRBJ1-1	TGTGCCAGCAGTGAACTCGGGGGTGCTGAAGCTTTCTTT	CASSELGGAEAFF
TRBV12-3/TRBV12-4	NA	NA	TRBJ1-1	TGTGCCAGCAGTTTCTTTGCCGGACAGAACACTGAAGCTTTCTTT	CASSFFAGQNTEAFF
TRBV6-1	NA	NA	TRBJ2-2	TGTGCCAGCAGCGACAGCAACAGATGGACACCGTACGACACCGGGGAGCTGTTTTTT	CASSDSNRWTPYDTGELFF
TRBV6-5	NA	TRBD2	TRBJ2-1	TGTGCCAGCAGTTACCCACCGGGGACTAGCGGCCCTGGGAATGAGCAGTTCTTC	CASSYPPGTSGPGNEQFF
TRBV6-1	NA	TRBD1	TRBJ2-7	TGTGCCAGCAGTGTTAACAGGGGGTTTACGACTGGCTACGAGCAGTACTTC	CASSVNRGFTTGYEQYF
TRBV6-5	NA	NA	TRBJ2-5	TGTGCCAGCAGTTCGGGCCCCGGAACGGGGGAGCAGTACTTC	CASSSGPGTGEQYF
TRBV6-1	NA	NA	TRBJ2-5	TGTGCCAGCAGTCTTGAGGCTCCAATAGAGACCCAGTACTTC	CASSLEAPIETQYF
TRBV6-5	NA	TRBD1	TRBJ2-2	TGTGCCAGCAGGTACGGACAGGCGAAGAACACCGGGGAGCTGTTTTTT	CASRYGQAKNTGELFF